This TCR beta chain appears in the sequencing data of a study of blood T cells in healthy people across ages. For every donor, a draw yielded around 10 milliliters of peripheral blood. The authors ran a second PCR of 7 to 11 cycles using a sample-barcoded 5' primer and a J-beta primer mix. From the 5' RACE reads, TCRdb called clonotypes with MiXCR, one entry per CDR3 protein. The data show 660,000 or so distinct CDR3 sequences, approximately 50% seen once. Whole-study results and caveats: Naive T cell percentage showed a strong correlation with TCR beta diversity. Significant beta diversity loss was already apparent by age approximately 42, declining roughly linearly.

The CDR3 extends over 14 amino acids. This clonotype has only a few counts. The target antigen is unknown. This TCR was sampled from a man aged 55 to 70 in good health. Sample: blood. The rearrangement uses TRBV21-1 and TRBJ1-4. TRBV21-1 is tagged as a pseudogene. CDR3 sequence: CASSTGGGNEKLFF. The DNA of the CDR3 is TGTGCCAGCAGCACGGGAGGGGGTAATGAAAAACTGTTTTTT.